This TCR beta chain was sequenced during a study of T cell responses to AZD1222 COVID-19 vaccine. Findings of the study overall: Females outnumbered males among donors, who were mostly white British; clonal diversity was possibly underestimated. Close to half of spike-specific TCRs reportedly recognize unmutated variant regions.

From germline, CDR1 is LGHNA and CDR2 YSLEER. The CDR3 spans 16 residues. The V segment lost 1 base and the J segment 1 base; nucleotides outside the gene matches: 4. A remark on this clone: No antigen is known for it.

The protocol was immunoSEQ multiplex PCR, while the TCRdb copy is restricted to in-frame clones and leaves out a portion. The sample consists of some 130,000 clones, 88% of them appearing once. The clonotype was recovered from an adult in good health. The input for sequencing was peripheral blood, taken on day 0 of AZD1222 vaccination. The gene calls are TRBV4-3 and TRBJ2-5; 9 positions match TRBD2. CDR3 residues: CASSQVAGEFQETQYF. The CDR3 DNA sequence: TGCGCCAGCAGCCAAGTAGCGGGAGAGTTCCAAGAGACCCAGTACTTC.